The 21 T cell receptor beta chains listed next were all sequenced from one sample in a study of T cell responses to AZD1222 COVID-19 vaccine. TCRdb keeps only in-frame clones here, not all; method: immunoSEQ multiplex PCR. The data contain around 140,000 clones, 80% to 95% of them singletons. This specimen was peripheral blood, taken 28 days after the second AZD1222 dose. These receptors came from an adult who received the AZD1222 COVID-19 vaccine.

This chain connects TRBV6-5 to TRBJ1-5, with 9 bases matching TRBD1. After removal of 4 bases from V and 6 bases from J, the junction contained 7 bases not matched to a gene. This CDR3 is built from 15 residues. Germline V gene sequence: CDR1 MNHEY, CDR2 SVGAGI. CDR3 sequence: CASSSGTGFGQPQHF. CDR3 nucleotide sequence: TGTGCCAGCAGTTCCGGGACAGGGTTTGGTCAGCCCCAGCATTTT.

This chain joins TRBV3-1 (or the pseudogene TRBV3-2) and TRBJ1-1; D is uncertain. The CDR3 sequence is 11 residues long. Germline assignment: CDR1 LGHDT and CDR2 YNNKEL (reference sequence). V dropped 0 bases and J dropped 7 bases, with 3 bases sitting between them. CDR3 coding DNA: TGTGCCAGCAGCCAAGAGGATGAAGCTTTCTTT. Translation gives CASSQEDEAFF.

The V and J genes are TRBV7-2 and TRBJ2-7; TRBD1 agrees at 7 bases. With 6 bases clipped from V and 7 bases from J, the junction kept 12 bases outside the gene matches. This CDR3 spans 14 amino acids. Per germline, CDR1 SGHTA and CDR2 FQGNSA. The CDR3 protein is CASRGQVGWGEQYF. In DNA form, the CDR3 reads TGTGCCAGCAGAGGACAGGTCGGGTGGGGGGAGCAGTACTTC.

CDR3 protein: CASSSGRATLFYEQYF. In DNA, the CDR3 is TGTGCCAGCAGTTCCGGGAGGGCCACATTATTTTACGAGCAGTACTTC. The V and J genes are TRBV27 and TRBJ2-7; 8 bases fit TRBD2. J was trimmed by 4 bases and V by 4 bases; bases with no gene match: 12. The CDR3 is 16 residues long. CDR1 and CDR2 (germline): MNHEY, SMNVEV (reference sequence).

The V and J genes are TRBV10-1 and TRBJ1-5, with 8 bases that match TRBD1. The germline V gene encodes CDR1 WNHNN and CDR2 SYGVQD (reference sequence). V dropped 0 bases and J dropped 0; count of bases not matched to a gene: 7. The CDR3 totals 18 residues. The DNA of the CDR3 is TGCGCCAGCAGTGAGTCGGGACAGGCCCATTATAGCAATCAGCCCCAGCATTTT. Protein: CASSESGQAHYSNQPQHF.

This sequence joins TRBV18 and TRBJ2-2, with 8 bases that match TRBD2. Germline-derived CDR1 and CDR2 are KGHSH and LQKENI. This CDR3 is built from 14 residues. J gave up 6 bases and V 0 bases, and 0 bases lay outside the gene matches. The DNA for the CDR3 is TGTGCCAGCTCACCACCGGGACTAGCCGGGGAGCTGTTTTTT. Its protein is CASSPPGLAGELFF. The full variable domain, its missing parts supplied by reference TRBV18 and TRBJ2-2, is NAGVMQNPRHLVRRRGQEARLRCSPMKGHSHVYWYRQLPEEGLKFMVYLQKENIIDESGMPKERFSAEFPKEGPSILRIQQVVRGDSAAYFCASSPPGLAGELFFGEGSRLTVL.

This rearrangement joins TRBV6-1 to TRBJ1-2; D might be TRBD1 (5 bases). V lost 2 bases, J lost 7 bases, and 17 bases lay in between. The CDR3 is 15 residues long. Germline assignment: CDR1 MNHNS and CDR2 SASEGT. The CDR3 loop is CASSELTGRDGGYTF. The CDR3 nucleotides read TGTGCCAGCAGTGAATTGACGGGCAGGGATGGTGGCTACACCTTC.

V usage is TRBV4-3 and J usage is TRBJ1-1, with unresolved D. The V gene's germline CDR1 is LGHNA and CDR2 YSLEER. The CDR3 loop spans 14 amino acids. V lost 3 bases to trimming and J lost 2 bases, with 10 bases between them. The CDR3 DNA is TGCGCCAGCAGCCAGCAGGCCAGCAACACTGAAGCTTTCTTT. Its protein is CASSQQASNTEAFF.

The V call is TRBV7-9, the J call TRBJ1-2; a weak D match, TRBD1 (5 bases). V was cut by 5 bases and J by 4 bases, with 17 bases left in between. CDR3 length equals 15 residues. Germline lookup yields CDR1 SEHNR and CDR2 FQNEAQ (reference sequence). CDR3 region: CASSQGDRKSYGYTF. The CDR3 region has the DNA TGTGCCAGCAGCCAAGGGGACCGAAAATCCTATGGCTACACCTTC.

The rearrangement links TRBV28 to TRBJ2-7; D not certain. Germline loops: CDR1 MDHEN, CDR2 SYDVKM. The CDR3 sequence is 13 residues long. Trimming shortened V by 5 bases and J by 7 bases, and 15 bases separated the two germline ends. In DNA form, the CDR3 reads TGTGCCAGCAGTCCAACCCCAACCGAGGAGCAGTACTTC. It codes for CASSPTPTEEQYF.

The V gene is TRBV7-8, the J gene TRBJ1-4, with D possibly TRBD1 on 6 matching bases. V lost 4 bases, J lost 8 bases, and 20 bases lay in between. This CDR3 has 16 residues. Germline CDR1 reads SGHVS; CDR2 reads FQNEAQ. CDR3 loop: CASSSELGGPEEKLFF. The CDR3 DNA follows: TGTGCCAGCAGCTCCGAGTTGGGGGGGCCGGAGGAAAAACTGTTTTTT.

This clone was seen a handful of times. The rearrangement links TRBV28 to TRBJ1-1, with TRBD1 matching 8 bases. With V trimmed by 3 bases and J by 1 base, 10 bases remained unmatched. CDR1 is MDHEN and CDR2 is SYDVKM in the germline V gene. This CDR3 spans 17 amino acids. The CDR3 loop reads CASSLVLTGGQNTEAFF. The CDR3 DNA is TGTGCCAGCAGTTTGGTGTTAACAGGGGGGCAGAACACTGAAGCTTTCTTT.

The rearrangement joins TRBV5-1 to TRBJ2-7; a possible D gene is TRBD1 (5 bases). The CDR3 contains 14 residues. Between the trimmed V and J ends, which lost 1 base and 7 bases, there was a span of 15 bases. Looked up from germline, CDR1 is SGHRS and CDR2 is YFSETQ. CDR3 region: CASSLRSGAWEQYF. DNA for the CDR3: TGCGCCAGCAGCTTGCGTAGTGGGGCCTGGGAGCAGTACTTC.

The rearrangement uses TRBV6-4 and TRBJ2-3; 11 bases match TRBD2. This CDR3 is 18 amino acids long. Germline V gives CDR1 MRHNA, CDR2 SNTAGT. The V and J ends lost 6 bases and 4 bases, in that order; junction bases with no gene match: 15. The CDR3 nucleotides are TGTGCCAGCAGAGAAACTAGCGGGAGTTTCTTTTTGGCAGATACGCAGTATTTT. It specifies CASRETSGSFFLADTQYF.

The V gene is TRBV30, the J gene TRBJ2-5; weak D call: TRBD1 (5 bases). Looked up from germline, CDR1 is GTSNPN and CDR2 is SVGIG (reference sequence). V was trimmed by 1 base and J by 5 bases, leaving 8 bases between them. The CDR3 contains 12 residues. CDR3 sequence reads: CAWSGGRETQYF. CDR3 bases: TGTGCCTGGAGTGGGGGCAGGGAGACCCAGTACTTC.

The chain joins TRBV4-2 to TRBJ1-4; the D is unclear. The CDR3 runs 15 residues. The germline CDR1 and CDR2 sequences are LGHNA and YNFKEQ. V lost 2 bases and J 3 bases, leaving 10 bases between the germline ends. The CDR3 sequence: CASSQLGVSNEKLFF. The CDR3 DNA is TGTGCCAGCAGCCAACTTGGCGTTTCTAATGAAAAACTGTTTTTT.

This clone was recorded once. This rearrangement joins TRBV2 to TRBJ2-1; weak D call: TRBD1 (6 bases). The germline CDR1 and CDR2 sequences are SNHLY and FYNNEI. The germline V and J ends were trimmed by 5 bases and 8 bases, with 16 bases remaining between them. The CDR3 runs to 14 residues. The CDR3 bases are TGTGCCAGCAGTACTTTCTCCAGGGGTGATGAGCAGTTCTTC. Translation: CASSTFSRGDEQFF.

The CDR3 reads CASSQQSYSYNEQFF. The CDR3 bases are TGCGCCAGCAGCCAACAGAGTTACTCCTACAATGAGCAGTTCTTC. The rearrangement uses TRBV4-3 and TRBJ2-1; no clear D. Trimming removed 2 bases at V and 0 bases at J, with 8 bases between. Germline V lookup: CDR1 LGHNA, CDR2 YSLEER. CDR3 length: 15 residues.

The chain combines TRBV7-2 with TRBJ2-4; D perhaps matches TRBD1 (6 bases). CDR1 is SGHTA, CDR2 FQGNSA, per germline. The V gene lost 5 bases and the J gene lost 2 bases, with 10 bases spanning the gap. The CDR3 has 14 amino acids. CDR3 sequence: CASSPRGPKNIQYF. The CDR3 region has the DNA TGTGCCAGCAGCCCCAGGGGTCCCAAAAACATTCAGTACTTC.

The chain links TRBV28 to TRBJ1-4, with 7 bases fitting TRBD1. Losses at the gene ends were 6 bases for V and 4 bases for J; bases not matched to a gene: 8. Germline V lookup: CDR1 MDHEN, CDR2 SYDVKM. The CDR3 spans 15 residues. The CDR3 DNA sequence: TGTGCCAGCAGCCCGAACAGGGGCCGTAATGAAAAACTGTTTTTT. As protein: CASSPNRGRNEKLFF.

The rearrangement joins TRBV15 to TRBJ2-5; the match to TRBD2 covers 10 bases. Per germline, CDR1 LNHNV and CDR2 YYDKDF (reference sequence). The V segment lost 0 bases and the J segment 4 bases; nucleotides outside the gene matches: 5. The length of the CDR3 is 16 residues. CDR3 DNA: TGTGCCACCAGCAGAGATGGGTTAGCGGGAGGAGAGACCCAGTACTTC. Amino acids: CATSRDGLAGGETQYF.